Each of the 32 T cell receptor beta chains below was sequenced from the same sample in a study of T cells after yellow fever vaccination. TCRdb itself ran the 5' RACE reads through MiXCR, one entry per CDR3 protein. The table shows just under 600,000 distinct CDR3 sequences, with about 13% occurring only once. Sequencing was performed on PBMCs, taken on the day of the yellow fever booster vaccination. All receptors come from a man aged 25-45 years who received the YFV17D yellow fever vaccine.

This clonotype was detected a few times. This CDR3 reads CATRSVGYGYTF. CDR3 in DNA: TGTGCTACGAGATCGGTGGGATATGGCTACACCTTC. V gene TRBV6-2 or TRBV6-3 combines with J gene TRBJ1-2; D gene unclear. Germline values: CDR1 MNHEY, CDR2 SVGEGT. The CDR3 length is 12 residues.

V is TRBV4-3 and J is TRBJ2-5, with D uncertain. Trimming removed 1 base at V and 4 bases at J, with 13 bases between. Germline lookup yields CDR1 LGHNA and CDR2 YSLEER. CDR3 length equals 15 residues. The CDR3 DNA follows: TGCGCCAGCAGCCAAGGGTCCGAGGCCCGAGAGACCCAGTACTTC. Its translation: CASSQGSEARETQYF.

The gene calls are TRBV11-3 and TRBJ1-3; no reliable D call. This CDR3 spans 13 amino acids. Trimming shortened V by 4 bases and J by 9 bases, and 13 bases separated the two germline ends. CDR1 SGHNT and CDR2 YENEEA come from the germline V gene. This chain's CDR3 is CASSSRTDSTIYF. CDR3 coding DNA: TGTGCCAGCAGCTCTCGCACAGATTCCACCATATATTTT. Looking up the rest from reference TRBV11-3 and TRBJ1-3 gives the full variable domain: EAGVVQSPRYKIIEKKQPVAFWCNPISGHNTLYWYLQNLGQGPELLIRYENEEAVDDSQLPKDRFSAERLKGVDSTLKIQPAELGDSAVYLCASSSRTDSTIYFGEGSWLTVV.

The chain couples TRBV6-5 to TRBJ2-5; possibly TRBD1 or TRBD2 for D (5 bases each). The CDR3 totals 15 residues. Germline V gene lookup returns CDR1 MNHEY and CDR2 SVGAGI. V lost 4 bases, J lost 3 bases, and 15 bases lay in between. The CDR3 here is CASSSLRDAKETQYF. The CDR3 coding sequence is TGTGCCAGCAGTTCCCTCCGGGACGCCAAAGAGACCCAGTACTTC.

This clonotype has more than one count but fewer than ten. CDR3 in amino acids: CSVRTPGQETQYF. DNA for the CDR3: TGCAGCGTACGGACACCGGGGCAAGAGACCCAGTACTTC. This chain joins TRBV29-1 and TRBJ2-5; perhaps D is TRBD1 or TRBD2 (5 bases each). This CDR3 contains 13 residues. V gave up 6 bases and J gave up 2 bases, with 13 bases separating them. From germline, CDR1 is SQVTM and CDR2 ANQGSEA.

This clonotype came up a few times. This rearrangement joins TRBV5-1 to TRBJ1-4; D call uncertain. The CDR3 runs 14 residues. Germline CDR1 is SGHRS and CDR2 is YFSETQ. This CDR3 reads CVTNRGRANEKLFF. The CDR3 nucleotides read TGCGTCACTAACCGAGGGAGGGCTAATGAAAAACTGTTTTTT. The whole variable domain, filled in from reference TRBV5-1 and TRBJ1-4, reads KAGVTQTPRYLIKTRGQQVTLSCSPISGHRSVSWYQQTPGQGLQFLFEYFSETQRNKGNFPGRFSGRQFSNSRSEMNVSTLELGDSALYLCVTNRGRANEKLFFGSGTQLSVL.

CDR3 residues: CASSLERQTFMYEQFF. In DNA form, the CDR3 reads TGTGCCAGCAGTTTAGAGAGACAGACTTTTATGTATGAGCAGTTCTTC. The chain combines TRBV6-5 with TRBJ2-1; weak D call: TRBD1 (5 bases). Looked up from germline, CDR1 is MNHEY and CDR2 is SVGAGI. Trimming removed 4 bases from V and 8 bases from J, with 21 bases in between. The CDR3 totals 16 residues.

This clonotype has ten or more counts. The J gene is TRBJ2-5, the V gene TRBV18, with D uncertain. Germline CDR1 is KGHSH and CDR2 is LQKENI. The CDR3 runs to 14 residues. V shed 1 base and J shed 1 base, with 7 bases lying between them. CDR3 DNA sequence: TGTGCCAGCTCACCACGTGCGGTCCAAGAGACCCAGTACTTC. Amino acids: CASSPRAVQETQYF.

Only a few counts were recorded for this clonotype. The V and J genes are TRBV5-1 and TRBJ2-1, with D perhaps TRBD2 (6 bases). Between the trimmed V and J ends, which lost 4 bases and 1 base, there was a span of 12 bases. Per germline, CDR1 SGHRS and CDR2 YFSETQ. The CDR3 is 15 amino acids. CDR3 loop: CASSQRLVSYNEQFF. The CDR3, as DNA: TGCGCCAGCAGCCAAAGACTAGTTTCCTACAATGAGCAGTTCTTC.

CDR3 nucleotides: TGTGCCACCAGTGATGGGGCCTTAAACACCGGGGAGCTGTTTTTT. Its protein is CATSDGALNTGELFF. V and J are TRBV24-1 and TRBJ2-2, with TRBD1 as a possible D gene (5 bases). Trimming took off 3 bases at V and 2 bases at J, with 9 bases between the two ends. The germline gives CDR1 KGHDR, CDR2 SFDVKD. This CDR3 spans 15 amino acids.

This clonotype has more than one count but fewer than ten. The chain links TRBV7-8 to TRBJ2-6, with D uncertain. The CDR3 contains 15 residues. V lost 5 bases, J lost 1 base, and 9 bases lay in between. Per the germline V gene, CDR1 is SGHVS and CDR2 is FQNEAQ. DNA for the CDR3: TGTGCCAGCAGCCGAGTCCAGTCTGGGGCCAACGTCCTGACTTTC. This encodes CASSRVQSGANVLTF.

The sample holds a few counts of this clonotype. The rearrangement joins TRBV7-2 to TRBJ1-1; possible D gene TRBD1, 5 bases. The CDR3 loop spans 15 amino acids. The V end was cut by 5 bases, the J end by 1 base, with 14 bases between. The germline gives CDR1 SGHTA, CDR2 FQGNSA. The CDR3 reads CASSQQPTENTEAFF. In DNA form, the CDR3 reads TGTGCCAGCAGCCAACAGCCGACAGAGAACACTGAAGCTTTCTTT.

This clonotype has more than one count but fewer than ten. The CDR3 coding sequence is TGTGCCAGCAGATTCCGCGCGGATCTTCAAGAGACCCAGTACTTC. Amino acids: CASRFRADLQETQYF. This chain uses TRBV3-1 with TRBJ2-5, with D unresolved. CDR1 is LGHDT, CDR2 YNNKEL, per germline (reference sequence). This CDR3 has 15 amino acids. Trimming left V 6 bases short and J 2 bases short, with 16 bases between.

V usage is TRBV19 and J usage is TRBJ1-1; no reliable D call. The CDR3 sequence is 15 residues long. V lost 5 bases and J lost 6, with 19 bases in between. The germline CDR1 and CDR2 sequences are LNHDA and SQIVND (reference sequence). CDR3 DNA sequence: TGTGCCAGTAGTCCAGAGTTCCGCTCCTCCGCTGAAGCTTTCTTT. Encoded protein: CASSPEFRSSAEAFF. Variable domain in full (rest from reference TRBV19 and TRBJ1-1): DGGITQSPKYLFRKEGQNVTLSCEQNLNHDAMYWYRQDPGQGLRLIYYSQIVNDFQKGDIAEGYSVSREKKESFPLTVTSAQKNPTAFYLCASSPEFRSSAEAFFGQGTRLTVV.

V gene TRBV15 combines with J gene TRBJ2-3; unclear D gene. The germline gives CDR1 LNHNV, CDR2 YYDKDF (reference sequence). Trimming cost V 4 bases and J 2 bases, with 13 bases left between them. The CDR3 spans 15 residues. CDR3 in amino acids: CATSKGRVDTDTQYF. The CDR3 nucleotides are TGTGCCACCAGCAAGGGCCGGGTAGACACAGATACGCAGTATTTT. Using reference TRBV15 and TRBJ2-3 for the parts outside the CDR3, the full variable domain is DAMVIQNPRYQVTQFGKPVTLSCSQTLNHNVMYWYQQKSSQAPKLLFHYYDKDFNNEADTPDNFQSRRPNTSFCFLDIRSPGLGDTAMYLCATSKGRVDTDTQYFGPGTRLTVL.

This clonotype turned up a few times. The genes are TRBV29-1 and TRBJ2-1; the match to TRBD1 covers 7 bases. Germline CDR1 reads SQVTM; CDR2 reads ANQGSEA. The CDR3 is made up of 10 amino acids. The V gene end was trimmed by 6 bases and the J gene end by 13 bases; junction bases not matched to a gene: 6. CDR3 sequence reads: CSVAGTAQFF. The CDR3, as DNA: TGCAGCGTAGCCGGGACAGCTCAGTTCTTC.

The gene calls are TRBV7-8 and TRBJ1-2, with 7 bases fitting TRBD1. Unmatched junction bases numbered 6, after V lost 1 base and J lost 4 bases. Germline loops: CDR1 SGHVS, CDR2 FQNEAQ. The CDR3 sequence is 15 residues long. In DNA, the CDR3 is TGTGCCAGCAGCTTAGTCGGACAGGCCAGCTATGGCTACACCTTC. This gives the protein CASSLVGQASYGYTF.

This clonotype showed up just a few times. The V gene is TRBV7-8, the J gene TRBJ2-7; 11 positions agree with TRBD2. The CDR3 extends over 16 amino acids. Germline CDR1 SGHVS, CDR2 FQNEAQ. Trimming cost V 5 bases and J 0 bases; bases outside gene matches: 6. The CDR3 here is CASSIDSGRGSYEQYF. The CDR3 DNA reads as TGTGCCAGCAGCATAGATAGCGGGAGGGGCTCCTACGAGCAGTACTTC. Together with reference TRBV7-8 and TRBJ2-7, the CDR3 gives the full variable domain: GAGVSQSPRYKVAKRGQDVALRCDPISGHVSLFWYQQALGQGPEFLTYFQNEAQLDKSGLPSDRFFAERPEGSVSTLKIQRTQQEDSAVYLCASSIDSGRGSYEQYFGPGTRLTVT.

This clonotype was picked up many times. V and J are TRBV28 and TRBJ2-7; the match to TRBD1 covers 9 bases. Unmatched junction bases numbered 9, after V lost 4 bases and J lost 5 bases. The germline gives CDR1 MDHEN, CDR2 SYDVKM. The CDR3 runs to 15 residues. In DNA form, the CDR3 reads TGTGCCAGCAGTTCCGGACAGGGGTTTCAGGACGAGCAGTACTTC. It is translated as CASSSGQGFQDEQYF.

This clonotype was seen only a few times. The chain has TRBV12-3 or TRBV12-4 and TRBJ1-4; D is uncertain. The V gene lost 3 bases and the J gene lost 15 bases, with 20 bases spanning the gap. CDR3 size: 14 residues. The CDR3 here is CASSFWHGQDGMFF. The DNA for the CDR3 is TGTGCCAGCAGTTTTTGGCACGGCCAGGATGGGATGTTTTTT.

There are a few counts of this clonotype. The V gene is TRBV5-1, the J gene TRBJ2-5; 8 bases align to TRBD2. CDR1 is SGHRS and CDR2 is YFSETQ in the germline V gene. Germline trimming cut 2 bases from V and 5 bases from J; bases unmatched to any gene: 5. The CDR3 runs 14 residues. DNA for the CDR3: TGCGCCAGCAGCTTTAGCGGGATGGCGGAGACCCAGTACTTC. This sequence encodes CASSFSGMAETQYF. Supplemented by reference TRBV5-1 and TRBJ2-5, the full variable domain reads KAGVTQTPRYLIKTRGQQVTLSCSPISGHRSVSWYQQTPGQGLQFLFEYFSETQRNKGNFPGRFSGRQFSNSRSEMNVSTLELGDSALYLCASSFSGMAETQYFGPGTRLLVL.

This clonotype has only a few counts. The chain has TRBV20-1 and TRBJ2-7; perhaps TRBD2 as D (6 bases). The germline V gene has CDR1 DFQATT and CDR2 SNEGSKA (reference sequence). V lost 6 bases and J 5 bases, leaving 17 bases between the germline ends. There are 13 residues in the CDR3. CDR3 amino acids: CSAIERVPNEQYF. CDR3 DNA: TGCAGTGCCATCGAGCGGGTCCCAAACGAGCAGTACTTC.

This clonotype has only a few counts. The chain has TRBV28 and TRBJ2-7; D is ambiguous. The CDR3 has 12 amino acids. Per the germline V gene, CDR1 is MDHEN and CDR2 is SYDVKM. Trimming cost V 5 bases and J 3 bases, with 8 bases left between them. CDR3 sequence reads: CASSIRLYEQYF. The CDR3 nucleotides are TGTGCCAGCAGTATTAGGCTCTACGAGCAGTACTTC.

The sample holds a few counts of this clonotype. The chain combines TRBV6-2 or TRBV6-3 with TRBJ2-7, with 10 bases matching TRBD1. With 2 bases clipped from V and 5 bases from J, the junction kept 6 bases outside the gene matches. CDR1 and CDR2 (germline): MNHEY, SVGEGT. CDR3 size: 15 residues. The CDR3 DNA reads TGTGCCAGCAGTTACCTGACAGGGGGCCTAAACGAGCAGTACTTC. Residues: CASSYLTGGLNEQYF.

This clonotype was recorded many times. The chain links TRBV7-2 to TRBJ2-7; D is possibly TRBD1 or TRBD2 (7 bases each). V shed 5 bases and J shed 4 bases, with 18 bases lying between them. The CDR3 sequence is 15 residues long. Germline CDR1 SGHTA, CDR2 FQGNSA. In DNA, the CDR3 is TGTGCCAGCAGCCAGCGGGGAGGGGGCCCTTACGAGCAGTACTTC. Residues: CASSQRGGGPYEQYF.

The CDR3 nucleotides read TGTGCCAGCTCACCATTGAACCGCCGCACAGATACGCAGTATTTT. This gives the protein CASSPLNRRTDTQYF. This sequence joins TRBV18 and TRBJ2-3; D remains ambiguous. The CDR3 runs 15 residues. Trimming left V 2 bases short and J 1 base short, with 10 bases between. Germline V gene lookup returns CDR1 KGHSH and CDR2 LQKENI.

This clonotype has only a few counts. This chain connects TRBV15 to TRBJ2-7; D remains ambiguous. Trimming took 2 bases from V and 6 from J, leaving 8 bases between them. This CDR3 is built from 12 residues. The germline gives CDR1 LNHNV, CDR2 YYDKDF (reference sequence). This CDR3 reads CATSRSHFEQYF. The CDR3 nucleotides are TGTGCCACCAGCAGATCCCACTTCGAGCAGTACTTC.

The rearrangement links TRBV10-3 to TRBJ1-3, with TRBD1 matching 7 bases. CDR1 and CDR2 from the germline V gene are ENHRY and SYGVKD. The J segment lost 0 bases and the V segment lost 6 bases, leaving 2 bases of the junction unmatched. The CDR3 runs 14 residues. This chain's CDR3 is CAISSGGSGNTIYF. CDR3 sequence (DNA): TGTGCCATCAGCTCAGGGGGCTCTGGAAACACCATATATTTT.

The rearrangement joins TRBV7-2 to TRBJ2-5, with D perhaps matching TRBD2 (6 bases). The V and J ends lost 2 bases and 3 bases respectively, with 19 bases between them. This CDR3 region has 17 residues. The germline gives CDR1 SGHTA, CDR2 FQGNSA. The CDR3 nucleotides are TGTGCCAGCAGCTTAATGGTCCTCGGGAGAGGGGAAGAGACCCAGTACTTC. As protein: CASSLMVLGRGEETQYF.

Only a few counts were recorded for this clonotype. V gene TRBV7-3 combines with J gene TRBJ2-3; tentative D call: TRBD1 (5 bases). Germline CDR1 reads SGHTA; CDR2 reads FQGTGA. This CDR3 has 15 residues. The V and J ends lost 2 bases and 2 bases respectively, with 11 bases between them. The CDR3, as DNA: TGTGCCAGCAGCTTACTAGGGGTGAACACAGATACGCAGTATTTT. Protein product: CASSLLGVNTDTQYF.

In its sample, this clonotype was seen a few times. The chain recombines TRBV5-4 with TRBJ2-3; 10 nucleotides match TRBD2. The V and J ends lost 0 bases and 10 bases, in that order; junction bases with no gene match: 14. Per germline, CDR1 SGHNT and CDR2 YYREEE (reference sequence). This CDR3 comprises 17 residues. The CDR3 coding sequence is TGTGCCAGCAGCTTGGGTCCAACTAGCGGGGCTCAAGGGGCGCAGTATTTT. Protein sequence: CASSLGPTSGAQGAQYF. Filled out from reference TRBV5-4 and TRBJ2-3, the complete variable domain reads ETGVTQSPTHLIKTRGQQVTLRCSSQSGHNTVSWYQQALGQGPQFIFQYYREEENGRGNFPPRFSGLQFPNYSSELNVNALELDDSALYLCASSLGPTSGAQGAQYFGPGTRLTVL.

As DNA, the CDR3 is TGTGCCAACAGCCCCCTAGCGGGAGTTTCCTACGAGCAGTACTTC. As protein: CANSPLAGVSYEQYF. V and J are TRBV6-1 and TRBJ2-7; 10 nucleotides align to TRBD2. Germline CDR1 MNHNS, CDR2 SASEGT. This CDR3 has 15 amino acids. The V segment lost 10 bases and the J segment 1 base; nucleotides outside the gene matches: 10.